These 2 T cell receptor beta chains were sequenced from one sample in a study of blood T cell repertoires in COVID-19. Sequenced by immunoSEQ multiplex PCR; TCRdb stores in-frame clones only, minus some. The table shows about 180,000 clones, with approximately 85% occurring only once. The specimen sequenced was PBMCs or T cells enriched from blood (not recorded which). The origin of the receptors is a man between 40 and 49 years old who had recovered from COVID-19.

V usage is TRBV4-1 and J usage is TRBJ2-2; 7 nucleotides agree with TRBD1. J lost 0 bases, V lost 3 bases, and 4 bases had no gene match. The CDR3 loop spans 16 amino acids. The germline V gene encodes CDR1 MGHRA and CDR2 YSYEKL. The CDR3, as DNA: TGCGCCAGCAGCCAGACCGGGACAGCGAACACCGGGGAGCTGTTTTTT. It encodes CASSQTGTANTGELFF.

The gene calls are TRBV28 and TRBJ2-7; TRBD1 agrees at 7 bases. The ends lost 6 bases at V and 6 bases at J; junction bases unmatched: 8. CDR1 and CDR2 (germline): MDHEN, SYDVKM. The CDR3 is made up of 13 amino acids. DNA for the CDR3: TGTGCCAGCAGAACGAGGGGGCCGCTCGAGCAGTACTTC. This encodes CASRTRGPLEQYF.